A single sample is the source of the 18 T cell receptor beta chains below, sequenced in a study of T cell changes during pregnancy in multiple sclerosis. Clones were read by immunoSEQ multiplex PCR, and TCRdb kept only the in-frame ones, dropping some. The sample comprises 47,000 or so clones, 70% to 90% of which are singletons, and about 2% rests with the top ten. This specimen consisted of peripheral blood, obtained in the first trimester of pregnancy. The receptors here all came from a female donor with multiple sclerosis, enrolled in a pregnancy study.

This clone came up once. The rearrangement uses TRBV5-4 and TRBJ1-2; TRBD1 is a possible D gene (5 bases). The V gene lost 0 bases and the J gene lost 0 bases, with 9 bases spanning the gap. Per the germline V gene, CDR1 is SGHNT and CDR2 is YYREEE (reference sequence). This CDR3 has 15 residues. The DNA of the CDR3 is TGTGCCAGCAGCTTGGAAACAGGCACTAACTATGGCTACACCTTC. This codes for CASSLETGTNYGYTF.

The chain recombines TRBV5-1 with TRBJ1-2, with D unresolved. The CDR3 consists of 16 residues. Germline values: CDR1 SGHRS, CDR2 YFSETQ. V lost 4 bases and J lost 5, with 21 bases in between. This CDR3 reads CASSPRTVRETYGYTF. The CDR3 DNA follows: TGCGCCAGCAGCCCCAGAACAGTGCGGGAAACTTATGGCTACACCTTC.

The chain has TRBV18 and TRBJ2-3; TRBD2 agrees at 9 bases. The length of the CDR3 is 14 residues. CDR1 KGHSH and CDR2 LQKENI come from the germline V gene. The V and J ends lost 3 bases and 6 bases, in that order; junction bases with no gene match: 4. CDR3 loop: CASSPGTSKDTQYF. Written as DNA, the CDR3 is TGTGCCAGCTCACCGGGGACTAGCAAGGATACGCAGTATTTT.

The rearrangement joins TRBV29-1 to TRBJ1-1; no firm D call. Per germline, CDR1 SQVTM and CDR2 ANQGSEA. The CDR3 totals 12 residues. Trimming stripped 5 bases from V and 1 base from J, with 8 bases between. The CDR3 DNA sequence: TGCAGCGTTTCACCAGGGAACACTGAAGCTTTCTTT. Translated: CSVSPGNTEAFF.

CDR3 coding DNA: TGTGCCAGCAGTCCCGCATCGACAGCCTATGGCTACACCTTC. Its translation: CASSPASTAYGYTF. This chain connects TRBV28 to TRBJ1-2, with D perhaps TRBD1 (5 bases). Trimming removed 5 bases at V and 4 bases at J, with 14 bases between. Germline V gives CDR1 MDHEN, CDR2 SYDVKM. The CDR3 sequence is 14 residues long.

J is TRBJ2-5 and V is TRBV27; D perhaps matches TRBD1 (5 bases). CDR3 size: 15 residues. From germline, CDR1 is MNHEY and CDR2 SMNVEV (reference sequence). V dropped 8 bases and J dropped 0 bases, with 16 bases sitting between them. As DNA, the CDR3 is TGTGCCAGCTCCAGGAGCAGGGCGTACCAAGAGACCCAGTACTTC. Translating it yields CASSRSRAYQETQYF.

The chain joins TRBV18 to TRBJ1-6; D is undetermined. CDR3 length: 16 residues. The germline gives CDR1 KGHSH, CDR2 LQKENI. Deletions cut 1 base from V and 7 bases from J, with 14 bases between. The CDR3 bases are TGTGCCAGCTCACCACAGCCCGATAACCGGAATTCACCCCTCCACTTT. This sequence encodes CASSPQPDNRNSPLHF.

On this clone: One end of the junction is discordant with germline, which a read error may explain. The chain recombines TRBV7-7 with TRBJ2-1, with 8 bases matching TRBD2. This CDR3 is built from 15 residues. The germline gives CDR1 SSHAT, CDR2 FNYEAQ (reference sequence). CDR3 nucleotides: TGTGCTAGCAGCCCAAGACGGGGAAGCGGGGGTGAGCAGTTCTTC. Its translation: CASSPRRGSGGEQFF.

The V and J genes are TRBV10-3 and TRBJ2-7, with 14 positions matching TRBD2. Looked up from germline, CDR1 is ENHRY and CDR2 is SYGVKD. With V trimmed by 6 bases and J by 5 bases, 3 bases remained unmatched. The CDR3 length is 14 residues. This chain's CDR3 is CAIRPGLAGDEQYF. CDR3 nucleotide sequence: TGTGCCATCAGGCCGGGACTAGCGGGGGACGAGCAGTACTTC.

This rearrangement joins TRBV5-1 to TRBJ2-5; D may be TRBD2 (6 bases). Per germline, CDR1 SGHRS and CDR2 YFSETQ. This CDR3 has 15 residues. V was cut by 0 bases and J by 6 bases, with 15 bases left in between. The CDR3 DNA reads as TGCGCCAGCAGCTTGGCCCCCGAGCGGGTACAGACCCAGTACTTC. This translates into CASSLAPERVQTQYF. Looking up the rest from reference TRBV5-1 and TRBJ2-5 gives the full variable domain: KAGVTQTPRYLIKTRGQQVTLSCSPISGHRSVSWYQQTPGQGLQFLFEYFSETQRNKGNFPGRFSGRQFSNSRSEMNVSTLELGDSALYLCASSLAPERVQTQYFGPGTRLLVL.

This clone was counted a single time. The V and J genes are TRBV5-8 and TRBJ2-7; 10 nucleotides match TRBD1. This CDR3 has 17 residues. Trimming at V came to 6 bases and at J to 6 bases, leaving 18 bases not matched to a gene. From germline, CDR1 is SGHTS and CDR2 YDEGEE. CDR3 protein: CASTQRGRDRGRSEQYF. The CDR3 region has the DNA TGTGCCAGCACCCAAAGGGGCCGGGACAGGGGAAGGAGCGAGCAGTACTTC.

This clone has just a few counts. The rearrangement joins TRBV6-1 to TRBJ1-2, with 10 nucleotides matching TRBD1. CDR1 MNHNS and CDR2 SASEGT come from the germline V gene. CDR3 length: 15 residues. V was pared by 4 bases and J by 8 bases, with 10 bases of the junction left unmatched. The CDR3 nucleotides are TGTGCCAGCAGTGCGACAGGGGGCGGCGTAGGGGGCTACACCTTC. Protein product: CASSATGGGVGGYTF.

The chain links TRBV19 to TRBJ1-2, with 7 bases matching TRBD1. Trimming at V came to 6 bases and at J to 2 bases, leaving 6 bases not matched to a gene. Germline V gene data show CDR1 as LNHDA and CDR2 as SQIVND (reference sequence). CDR3 length equals 14 residues. The CDR3 DNA sequence: TGTGCCAGTAGGATCTCGACAGGGAACTATGGCTACACCTTC. Translation gives CASRISTGNYGYTF.

The chain uses TRBV6-1 and TRBJ2-6, with a tentative D call TRBD2 (5 bases). Trimming removed 1 base from V and 0 bases from J, with 13 bases in between. Germline lookup yields CDR1 MNHNS and CDR2 SASEGT. The CDR3 spans 18 residues. CDR3 sequence (DNA): TGTGCCAGCAGTGAAGGGGTAGGGAGAAGCTCTGGGGCCAACGTCCTGACTTTC. Protein sequence: CASSEGVGRSSGANVLTF.

This chain uses TRBV30 with TRBJ1-2; D is possibly TRBD1 (5 bases). Germline CDR1 and CDR2: GTSNPN and SVGIG (reference sequence). The V end lost 3 bases, the J end lost 7 bases, and 15 bases lay between the germline ends. This CDR3 is 13 amino acids long. DNA for the CDR3: TGTGCCTGGAGCCTAGTCGAAGGGGCTGGCTACACCTTC. Protein sequence: CAWSLVEGAGYTF.

The chain links TRBV30 to TRBJ1-1; D is ambiguous. The CDR3 has 12 amino acids. Germline CDR1 GTSNPN, CDR2 SVGIG (reference sequence). The V gene lost 2 bases and the J gene lost 0 bases, with 4 bases spanning the gap. CDR3 coding DNA: TGTGCCTGGAGTCTTATGAACACTGAAGCTTTCTTT. Its protein product is CAWSLMNTEAFF.

This chain uses TRBV18 with TRBJ2-6, with D unclear. Germline lookup yields CDR1 KGHSH and CDR2 LQKENI. This CDR3 is 15 amino acids long. Trimming pared 3 bases from V and 1 base from J, leaving 7 bases between. DNA of the CDR3: TGTGCCAGCTCACCGTCCCAATCTGGGGCCAACGTCCTGACTTTC. It yields the protein CASSPSQSGANVLTF.

This chain joins TRBV12-5 and TRBJ1-6; D ambiguous. Germline values: CDR1 LGHNT, CDR2 FRNRAP. This CDR3 has 14 residues. The DNA of the CDR3 is TGTGCCCCGGGGTGGAGGGATCACAAATCACCCCTCCACTTT. It specifies CAPGWRDHKSPLHF.